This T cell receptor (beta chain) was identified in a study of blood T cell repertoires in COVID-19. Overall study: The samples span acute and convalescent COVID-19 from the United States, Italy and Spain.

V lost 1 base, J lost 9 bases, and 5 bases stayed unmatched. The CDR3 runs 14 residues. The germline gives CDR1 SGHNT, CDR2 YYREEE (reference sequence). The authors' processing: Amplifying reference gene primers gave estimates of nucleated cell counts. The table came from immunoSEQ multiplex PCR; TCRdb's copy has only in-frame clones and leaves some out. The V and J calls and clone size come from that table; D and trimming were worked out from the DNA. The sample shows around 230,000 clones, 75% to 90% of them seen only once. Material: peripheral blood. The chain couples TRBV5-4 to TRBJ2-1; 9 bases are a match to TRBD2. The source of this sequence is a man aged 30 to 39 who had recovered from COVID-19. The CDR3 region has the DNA TGTGCCAGCAGCTTGTGGACTAGCGTTAGTGAGCAGTTCTTC. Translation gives CASSLWTSVSEQFF.